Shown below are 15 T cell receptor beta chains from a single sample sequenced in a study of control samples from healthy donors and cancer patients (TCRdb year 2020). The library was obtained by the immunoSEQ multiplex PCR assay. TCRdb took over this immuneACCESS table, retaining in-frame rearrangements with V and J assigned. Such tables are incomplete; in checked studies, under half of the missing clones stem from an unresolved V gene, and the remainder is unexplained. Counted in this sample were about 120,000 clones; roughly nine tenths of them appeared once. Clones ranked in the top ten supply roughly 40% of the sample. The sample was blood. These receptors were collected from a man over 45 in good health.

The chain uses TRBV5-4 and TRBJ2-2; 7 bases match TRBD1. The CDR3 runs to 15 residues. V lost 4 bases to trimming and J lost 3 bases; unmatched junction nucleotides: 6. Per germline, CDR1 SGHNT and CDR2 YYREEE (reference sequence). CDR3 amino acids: CASSSDREYTGELFF. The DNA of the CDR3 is TGTGCCAGCAGCAGTGACAGGGAGTACACCGGGGAGCTGTTTTTT.

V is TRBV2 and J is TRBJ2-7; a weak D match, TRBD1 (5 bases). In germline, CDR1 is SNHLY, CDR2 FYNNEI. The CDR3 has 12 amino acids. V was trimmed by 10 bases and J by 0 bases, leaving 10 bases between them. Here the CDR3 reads CANRQLSYEQYF. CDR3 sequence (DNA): TGTGCCAACAGACAGCTCTCCTACGAGCAGTACTTC.

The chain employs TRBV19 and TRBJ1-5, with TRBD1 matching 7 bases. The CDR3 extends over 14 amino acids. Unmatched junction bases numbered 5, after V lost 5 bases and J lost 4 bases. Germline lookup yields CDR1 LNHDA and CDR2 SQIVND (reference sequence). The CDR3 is CASSYSGGNQPQHF. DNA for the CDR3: TGTGCCAGTAGTTATTCAGGGGGGAATCAGCCCCAGCATTTT.

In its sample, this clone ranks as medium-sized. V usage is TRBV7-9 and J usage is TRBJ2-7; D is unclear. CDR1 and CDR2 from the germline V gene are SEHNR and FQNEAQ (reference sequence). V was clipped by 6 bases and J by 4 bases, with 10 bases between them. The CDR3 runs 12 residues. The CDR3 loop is CASSYDMYEQYF. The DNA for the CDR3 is TGTGCCAGCAGTTACGACATGTACGAGCAGTACTTC.

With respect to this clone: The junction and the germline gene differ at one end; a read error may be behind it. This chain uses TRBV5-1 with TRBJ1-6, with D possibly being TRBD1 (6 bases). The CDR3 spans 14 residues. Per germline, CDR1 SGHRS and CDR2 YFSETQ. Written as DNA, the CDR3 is TGCGCCAGCAGCTTCCAGGGACATAATTCAGCCCTCCACTTT. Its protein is CASSFQGHNSALHF.

DNA of the CDR3: TGCGCCAGCAGCTTTCGACAGGGTGGGTACAATGAGCAGTTCTTC. Translated, it gives CASSFRQGGYNEQFF. The V call is TRBV5-1, the J call TRBJ2-1; TRBD1 agrees at 7 bases. Germline-derived CDR1 and CDR2 are SGHRS and YFSETQ. This CDR3 has 15 residues. J lost 4 bases, V lost 2 bases, and 6 bases had no gene match.

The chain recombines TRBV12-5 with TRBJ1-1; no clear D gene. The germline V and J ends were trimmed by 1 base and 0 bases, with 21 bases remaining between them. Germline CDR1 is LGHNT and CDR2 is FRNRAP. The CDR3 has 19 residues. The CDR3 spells CASGLAVGSEVAMNTEAFF. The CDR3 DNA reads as TGTGCTAGTGGTTTGGCCGTTGGTAGCGAAGTCGCTATGAACACTGAAGCTTTCTTT.

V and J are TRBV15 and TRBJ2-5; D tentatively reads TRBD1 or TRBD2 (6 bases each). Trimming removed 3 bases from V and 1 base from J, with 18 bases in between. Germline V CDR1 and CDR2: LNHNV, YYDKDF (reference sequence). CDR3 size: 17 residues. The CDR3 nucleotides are TGTGCCACCAGCAGGATATGGAGGGGGGCGATCCAAGAGACCCAGTACTTC. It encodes CATSRIWRGAIQETQYF.

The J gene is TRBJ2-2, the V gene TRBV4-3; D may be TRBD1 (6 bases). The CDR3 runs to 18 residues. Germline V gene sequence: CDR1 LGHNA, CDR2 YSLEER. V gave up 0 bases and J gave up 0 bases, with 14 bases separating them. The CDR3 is CASSQDLRTATNTGELFF. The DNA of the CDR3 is TGCGCCAGCAGCCAAGATCTAAGGACAGCCACGAACACCGGGGAGCTGTTTTTT.

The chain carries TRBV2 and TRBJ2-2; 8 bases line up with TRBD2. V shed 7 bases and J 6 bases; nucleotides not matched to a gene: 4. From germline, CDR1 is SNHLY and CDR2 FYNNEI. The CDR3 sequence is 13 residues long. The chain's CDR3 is CASKRGYAGELFF. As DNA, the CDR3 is TGTGCCAGCAAGCGGGGGTATGCCGGGGAGCTGTTTTTT. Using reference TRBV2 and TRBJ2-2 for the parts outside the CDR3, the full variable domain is EPEVTQTPSHQVTQMGQEVILRCVPISNHLYFYWYRQILGQKVEFLVSFYNNEISEKSEIFDDQFSVERPDGSNFTLKIRSTKLEDSAMYFCASKRGYAGELFFGEGSRLTVL.

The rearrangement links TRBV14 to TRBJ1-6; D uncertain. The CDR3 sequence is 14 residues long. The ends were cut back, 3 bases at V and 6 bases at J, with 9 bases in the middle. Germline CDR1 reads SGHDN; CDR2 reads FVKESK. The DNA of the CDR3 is TGTGCCAGCAGCCAGAGGGTTGGTAATTCACCCCTCCACTTT. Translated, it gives CASSQRVGNSPLHF.

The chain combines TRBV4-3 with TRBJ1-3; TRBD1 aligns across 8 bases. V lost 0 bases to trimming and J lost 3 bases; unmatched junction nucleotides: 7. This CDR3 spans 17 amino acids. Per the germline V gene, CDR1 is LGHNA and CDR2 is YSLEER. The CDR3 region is CASSQEAVDRVGNTIYF. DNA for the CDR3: TGCGCCAGCAGCCAAGAAGCGGTGGACAGGGTTGGAAACACCATATATTTT.

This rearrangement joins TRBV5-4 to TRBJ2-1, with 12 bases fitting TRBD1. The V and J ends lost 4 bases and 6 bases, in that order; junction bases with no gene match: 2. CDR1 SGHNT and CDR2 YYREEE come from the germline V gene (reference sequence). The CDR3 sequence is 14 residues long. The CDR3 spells CASSRDRGLNEQFF. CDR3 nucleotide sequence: TGTGCCAGCAGCCGGGACAGGGGGCTCAATGAGCAGTTCTTC.

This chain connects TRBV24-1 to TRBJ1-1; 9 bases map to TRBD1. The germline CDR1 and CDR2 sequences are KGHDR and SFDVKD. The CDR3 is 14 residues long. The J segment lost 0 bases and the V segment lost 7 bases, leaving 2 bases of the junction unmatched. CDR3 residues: CATRGQGMNTEAFF. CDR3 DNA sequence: TGTGCCACCAGAGGACAGGGGATGAACACTGAAGCTTTCTTT.

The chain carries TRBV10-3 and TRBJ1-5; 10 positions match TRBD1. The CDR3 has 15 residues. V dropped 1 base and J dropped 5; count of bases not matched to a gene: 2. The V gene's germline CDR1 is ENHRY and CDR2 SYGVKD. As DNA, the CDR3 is TGTGCCATCAGTGAGTACGGGACAGGGGATCAGCCCCAGCATTTT. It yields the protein CAISEYGTGDQPQHF.